These 32 T cell receptor beta chains were all obtained from the same sample, sequenced in a study of T-cell memory formation after mild COVID-19. MiXCR, run by TCRdb on the 5' RACE reads, gives a single entry per CDR3 protein. The sample lists 450,000 or so distinct CDR3 sequences, about 23% occurring once. Sequencing used PBMCs or a T cell subset sorted from them (not recorded which). The source is an adult woman who had mild COVID-19 (a few samples of this study predate the infection). Cell type and time point are not known.

The chain employs TRBV7-8 and TRBJ2-7; 7 bases are a match to TRBD2. Germline V lookup: CDR1 SGHVS, CDR2 FQNEAQ. This CDR3 has 16 amino acids. V dropped 5 bases and J dropped 1; count of bases not matched to a gene: 11. CDR3 amino acids: CASSPLGRERSYEQYF. DNA of the CDR3: TGTGCCAGCAGCCCCCTTGGGCGGGAGAGATCCTACGAGCAGTACTTC. Complete variable domain (other parts from reference TRBV7-8 and TRBJ2-7): GAGVSQSPRYKVAKRGQDVALRCDPISGHVSLFWYQQALGQGPEFLTYFQNEAQLDKSGLPSDRFFAERPEGSVSTLKIQRTQQEDSAVYLCASSPLGRERSYEQYFGPGTRLTVT.

This chain uses TRBV12-3 or TRBV12-4 with TRBJ1-2; D is undetermined. The CDR3 sequence is 10 residues long. The V end was cut by 10 bases, the J end by 4 bases, with 7 bases between. CDR3 region: CATRGYGYTF. The CDR3 nucleotides read TGTGCCACCCGTGGCTATGGCTACACCTTC.

The chain recombines TRBV5-1 with TRBJ2-4, with TRBD1 matching over 8 bases. Per germline, CDR1 SGHRS and CDR2 YFSETQ. Trimming removed 0 bases from V and 4 bases from J; junction bases left unmatched: 12. The CDR3 is 18 amino acids. The CDR3 region is CASSLGGYDRGPKNIQYF. The DNA for the CDR3 is TGCGCCAGCAGCTTGGGGGGGTACGACAGGGGTCCGAAAAACATTCAGTACTTC.

This clonotype was seen a few times. V and J are TRBV5-6 and TRBJ2-7, with a weak D call TRBD1 (7 bases). The germline V and J ends were trimmed by 7 bases and 4 bases, with 21 bases remaining between them. CDR1 SGHDT and CDR2 YYEEEE come from the germline V gene. The CDR3 is 15 residues long. This CDR3 reads CASLAGRAGGYEQYF. The CDR3 DNA sequence: TGTGCCAGCCTAGCCGGTCGGGCAGGGGGGTACGAGCAGTACTTC.

The chain employs TRBV5-1 and TRBJ1-1; 8 nucleotides agree with TRBD1. The CDR3 totals 16 residues. Looked up from germline, CDR1 is SGHRS and CDR2 is YFSETQ. Trimming cost V 4 bases and J 10 bases; bases outside gene matches: 18. CDR3 amino acids: CASSPPRTGPDAGAFF. The CDR3 DNA sequence: TGCGCCAGCAGCCCTCCGAGGACAGGGCCTGACGCAGGAGCTTTCTTT.

This clonotype was counted a few times. This chain links TRBV7-2 with TRBJ1-2, with TRBD1 matching over 8 bases. The CDR3 covers 15 residues. Trimming took 0 bases from V and 5 from J; bases not matched to a gene: 5. The germline V gene encodes CDR1 SGHTA and CDR2 FQGNSA. The DNA of the CDR3 is TGTGCCAGCAGCTTAGCGCCAGGGGGCCAGTATGGCTACACCTTC. Protein product: CASSLAPGGQYGYTF. The full variable domain, its missing parts supplied by reference TRBV7-2 and TRBJ1-2, is GAGVSQSPSNKVTEKGKDVELRCDPISGHTALYWYRQSLGQGLEFLIYFQGNSAPDKSGLPSDRFSAERTGGSVSTLTIQRTQQEDSAVYLCASSLAPGGQYGYTFGSGTRLTVV.

The chain employs TRBV19 and TRBJ1-1, with D possibly TRBD1 on 5 matching bases. The CDR3 has 14 residues. Germline CDR1 and CDR2: LNHDA and SQIVND (reference sequence). Trimming removed 6 bases from V and 5 bases from J, with 16 bases in between. CDR3 in amino acids: CASSPGLRMTEAFF. CDR3 in DNA: TGTGCCAGTAGCCCGGGACTTCGGATGACTGAAGCTTTCTTT. The variable domain in full, completed from reference TRBV19 and TRBJ1-1, reads DGGITQSPKYLFRKEGQNVTLSCEQNLNHDAMYWYRQDPGQGLRLIYYSQIVNDFQKGDIAEGYSVSREKKESFPLTVTSAQKNPTAFYLCASSPGLRMTEAFFGQGTRLTVV.

A few counts support this clonotype. This chain connects TRBV6-6 to TRBJ2-5; D unresolved. Germline CDR1 MNHNY, CDR2 SVGAGI (reference sequence). This CDR3 contains 14 residues. V lost 6 bases and J 4 bases, leaving 15 bases between the germline ends. CDR3 DNA: TGTGCCAGCAGAAAGAACGGTCAAGGAGAGACCCAGTACTTC. It codes for CASRKNGQGETQYF.

This clonotype turned up a few times. The chain uses TRBV7-8 and TRBJ2-5; unclear D gene. Looked up from germline, CDR1 is SGHVS and CDR2 is FQNEAQ. The CDR3 has 15 residues. The ends were cut back, 5 bases at V and 2 bases at J, with 15 bases in the middle. The CDR3 protein is CASSPPYGLQETQYF. DNA of the CDR3: TGTGCCAGCAGCCCACCGTATGGTTTGCAAGAGACCCAGTACTTC.

This chain joins TRBV5-1 and TRBJ2-4, with 7 bases identical to TRBD1. The germline V gene has CDR1 SGHRS and CDR2 YFSETQ. CDR3 size: 13 residues. V shed 4 bases, J shed 8 bases, and the junction held 6 bases outside the gene matches. The CDR3 reads CASSPQGVDIQYF. CDR3 DNA sequence: TGCGCCAGCAGCCCGCAGGGGGTGGACATTCAGTACTTC.

This clonotype was observed many times. The chain joins TRBV29-1 to TRBJ2-7; D is perhaps TRBD1 (5 bases). CDR1 and CDR2 from the germline V gene are SQVTM and ANQGSEA. This CDR3 spans 12 amino acids. V lost 7 bases, J lost 7 bases, and 17 bases lay in between. This chain's CDR3 is CSGGYGLLEQYF. CDR3 nucleotides: TGCAGCGGGGGCTATGGCCTCTTGGAGCAGTACTTC.

The chain links TRBV6-5 to TRBJ2-7; 14 positions agree with TRBD2. This CDR3 is 17 amino acids long. The germline CDR1 and CDR2 sequences are MNHEY and SVGAGI. V lost 4 bases and J lost 2; bases outside the gene matches: 7. DNA for the CDR3: TGTGCCAGCAGTTCGGGGACTAGCGGGAGTGGAACCTACGAGCAGTACTTC. This sequence encodes CASSSGTSGSGTYEQYF.

There are many counts of this clonotype. The J gene is TRBJ2-7, the V gene TRBV5-1, with D possibly matching TRBD2 (5 bases). V lost 1 base and J lost 0, with 8 bases in between. Germline values: CDR1 SGHRS, CDR2 YFSETQ. This CDR3 contains 14 residues. Here the CDR3 reads CASSLRESSYEQYF. DNA of the CDR3: TGCGCCAGCAGCTTGAGGGAGAGCTCCTACGAGCAGTACTTC.

This clonotype has a handful of counts. The rearrangement joins TRBV7-9 to TRBJ2-7; 9 bases agree with TRBD2. The CDR3 is 16 amino acids. Germline CDR1 reads SEHNR; CDR2 reads FQNEAQ (reference sequence). V shed 5 bases and J 2 bases; nucleotides not matched to a gene: 10. In DNA, the CDR3 is TGTGCCAGCAGCCCAGGGTCAGCGGGAGGCCCCTACGAGCAGTACTTC. This gives the protein CASSPGSAGGPYEQYF.

The genes are TRBV7-6 and TRBJ2-1, with 11 bases aligning to TRBD2. The CDR3 extends over 17 amino acids. J was trimmed by 2 bases and V by 1 base; bases with no gene match: 4. Germline values: CDR1 SGHVS, CDR2 FNYEAQ. The CDR3 DNA sequence: TGTGCCAGCAGCTTAGAAACTAGCGGGAGTCCCTACAATGAGCAGTTCTTC. Protein sequence: CASSLETSGSPYNEQFF.

In this sample, this clonotype turned up a few times. V gene TRBV29-1 combines with J gene TRBJ2-7, with TRBD1 identical over 7 bases. Germline CDR1 reads SQVTM; CDR2 reads ANQGSEA. The V segment lost 7 bases and the J segment 2 bases; nucleotides outside the gene matches: 5. CDR3 length: 12 amino acids. Here the CDR3 reads CSARQGPYEQYF. For the CDR3, the DNA is TGCAGCGCTAGACAGGGACCCTACGAGCAGTACTTC.

The gene calls are TRBV7-9 and TRBJ2-7; 10 bases align to TRBD1. Trimming took 0 bases from V and 4 from J; bases not matched to a gene: 6. The CDR3 runs 16 residues. Germline lookup yields CDR1 SEHNR and CDR2 FQNEAQ (reference sequence). The CDR3, as DNA: TGTGCCAGCAGCTTAGCCCGCGGGACAGGGGCGTACGAGCAGTACTTC. Amino acids: CASSLARGTGAYEQYF. Together with reference TRBV7-9 and TRBJ2-7, the CDR3 gives the full variable domain: DTGVSQNPRHKITKRGQNVTFRCDPISEHNRLYWYRQTLGQGPEFLTYFQNEAQLEKSRLLSDRFSAERPKGSFSTLEIQRTEQGDSAMYLCASSLARGTGAYEQYFGPGTRLTVT.

This clonotype was seen a few times. The chain couples TRBV24-1 to TRBJ2-5; D gene uncertain. The CDR3 covers 14 residues. Per the germline V gene, CDR1 is KGHDR and CDR2 is SFDVKD. Deletions cut 7 bases from V and 4 bases from J, with 15 bases between. In DNA form, the CDR3 reads TGTGCCACCAGCCAGAAGGGATTCGGAGAGACCCAGTACTTC. Translation gives CATSQKGFGETQYF.

V and J are TRBV5-1 and TRBJ2-7; TRBD2 matches 12 bases. The CDR3 loop spans 16 amino acids. Germline V gene lookup returns CDR1 SGHRS and CDR2 YFSETQ. V lost 4 bases, J lost 1 base, and 6 bases stayed unmatched. The DNA of the CDR3 is TGCGCCAGCAGCAGACTAGCGGGAGATACGTCCTACGAGCAGTACTTC. Translating gives CASSRLAGDTSYEQYF.

Many counts were recorded for this clonotype. The chain combines TRBV5-1 with TRBJ2-2, with a tentative D call TRBD2 (6 bases). The CDR3 has 15 amino acids. Deletions cut 4 bases from V and 5 bases from J, with 15 bases between. Germline V gives CDR1 SGHRS, CDR2 YFSETQ. CDR3: CASSLGPAGTGELFF. The CDR3 DNA reads as TGCGCCAGCAGCCTGGGACCCGCGGGGACCGGGGAGCTGTTTTTT.

V usage is TRBV20-1 and J usage is TRBJ1-2; maybe TRBD1 (5 bases). CDR1 is DFQATT, CDR2 SNEGSKA, per germline (reference sequence). The V end lost 1 base, the J end lost 6 bases, and 15 bases lay between the germline ends. This CDR3 contains 14 residues. Written as DNA, the CDR3 is TGCAGTGCTAGAGGCGTATCGGGGGTTCATGGCTACACCTTC. Translated, it gives CSARGVSGVHGYTF.

The chain carries TRBV3-1 and TRBJ1-4; 9 positions match TRBD1. CDR1 is LGHDT and CDR2 is YNNKEL in the germline V gene (reference sequence). This CDR3 spans 16 amino acids. V gave up 4 bases and J gave up 6 bases; unmatched junction bases: 9. CDR3 nucleotides: TGTGCCAGCAGCCCCACCGGGACAGGGATTGATGAAAAACTGTTTTTT. It encodes CASSPTGTGIDEKLFF.

In its sample, this clonotype was seen a few times. J is TRBJ2-5 and V is TRBV20-1, with 7 bases identical to TRBD1. V shed 4 bases, J shed 5 bases, and the junction held 7 bases outside the gene matches. Germline V gives CDR1 DFQATT, CDR2 SNEGSKA (reference sequence). The length of the CDR3 is 13 residues. CDR3 protein: CSAIRQGEETQYF. DNA for the CDR3: TGCAGTGCTATCCGACAGGGTGAGGAGACCCAGTACTTC.

This clonotype showed up just a few times. V is TRBV12-3 or TRBV12-4 and J is TRBJ2-5; 7 nucleotides line up with TRBD1. With 5 bases clipped from V and 2 bases from J, the junction kept 11 bases outside the gene matches. The CDR3 runs 16 residues. The CDR3 nucleotides are TGTGCCAGCAGTCCCCGACAGGGTAAGGGGCAAGAGACCCAGTACTTC. As protein: CASSPRQGKGQETQYF.

V and J are TRBV9 and TRBJ1-6; the match to TRBD1 covers 7 bases. This CDR3 comprises 15 residues. Germline CDR1 is SGDLS and CDR2 is YYNGEE. Trimming cost V 4 bases and J 7 bases; bases outside gene matches: 8. This CDR3 is CASSSQTGLNSPLHF. The DNA for the CDR3 is TGTGCCAGCAGCAGCCAGACAGGGTTGAATTCACCCCTCCACTTT.

This clonotype was recorded a few times. The chain joins TRBV20-1 to TRBJ2-7; a weak D match, TRBD1 (7 bases). CDR1 and CDR2 from the germline V gene are DFQATT and SNEGSKA (reference sequence). The germline V and J ends were trimmed by 3 bases and 3 bases, with 12 bases remaining between them. The CDR3 loop spans 13 amino acids. CDR3 protein: CSASRGVGYEQYF. In nucleotides, the CDR3 is TGCAGTGCTAGCAGGGGGGTGGGCTACGAGCAGTACTTC.

The V and J genes are TRBV5-1 and TRBJ2-2; TRBD1 aligns across 8 bases. V was pared by 0 bases and J by 3 bases, with 4 bases of the junction left unmatched. The CDR3 is made up of 16 amino acids. Germline assignment: CDR1 SGHRS and CDR2 YFSETQ. The CDR3 sequence is CASSLDRTGYTGELFF. CDR3 nucleotides: TGCGCCAGCAGCTTGGATCGGACAGGGTACACCGGGGAGCTGTTTTTT.

The genes are TRBV4-1 and TRBJ1-4; D is unclear. The CDR3 is 16 residues long. V was clipped by 0 bases and J by 8 bases, with 16 bases between them. CDR1 is MGHRA and CDR2 is YSYEKL in the germline V gene. The CDR3 spells CASSQDVSSFREKLFF. The CDR3 DNA is TGCGCCAGCAGCCAAGATGTCTCGTCATTCCGGGAAAAACTGTTTTTT.

This clonotype came up a few times. The CDR3 protein is CASSSTGTIGQETQYF. DNA for the CDR3: TGTGCCAGCAGCTCAACCGGGACTATTGGCCAAGAGACCCAGTACTTC. The chain carries TRBV7-9 and TRBJ2-5, with TRBD2 matching over 7 bases. This CDR3 has 16 amino acids. Germline loops: CDR1 SEHNR, CDR2 FQNEAQ (reference sequence). V lost 4 bases to trimming and J lost 1 base; unmatched junction nucleotides: 9.

Comment on this clonotype: A junction boundary mismatches the germline segment, possibly from a read error. V is TRBV7-9 and J is TRBJ2-3, with 9 bases fitting TRBD2. This CDR3 region has 16 residues. Germline assignment: CDR1 SEHNR and CDR2 FQNEAQ (reference sequence). The CDR3 loop is CASSFRGGTSKDTQYF. In DNA form, the CDR3 reads TGTGCCAGCAGCTTTAGAGGGGGGACTAGCAAAGATACGCAGTATTTT.

With respect to this clonotype: A read error may produce the germline difference seen at one junction end. The chain links TRBV7-7 to TRBJ2-3; no clear D. Germline V gene sequence: CDR1 SSHAT, CDR2 FNYEAQ (reference sequence). The CDR3 length is 12 residues. The CDR3 DNA sequence: TGTGCTAGCAGCCCCTTGTCAGATACGCAGTATTTT. Translation gives CASSPLSDTQYF.

The V call is TRBV29-1, the J call TRBJ2-1, with D possibly matching TRBD1 (6 bases). Germline V gives CDR1 SQVTM, CDR2 ANQGSEA. Trimming removed 0 bases from V and 12 bases from J, with 18 bases in between. CDR3 size: 14 residues. CDR3 region: CSVEDVQRTELQFF. In DNA, the CDR3 is TGCAGCGTTGAAGACGTCCAAAGGACAGAATTGCAGTTCTTC.